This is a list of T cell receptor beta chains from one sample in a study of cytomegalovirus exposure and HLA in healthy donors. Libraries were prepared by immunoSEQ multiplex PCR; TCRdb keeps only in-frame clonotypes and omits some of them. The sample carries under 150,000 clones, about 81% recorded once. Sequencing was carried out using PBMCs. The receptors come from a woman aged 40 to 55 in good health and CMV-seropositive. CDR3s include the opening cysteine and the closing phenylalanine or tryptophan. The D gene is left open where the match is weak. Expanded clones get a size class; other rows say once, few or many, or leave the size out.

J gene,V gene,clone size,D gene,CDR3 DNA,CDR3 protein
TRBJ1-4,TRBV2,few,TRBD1,TGTGCCAGCAGTGGGACAGGGGGCGGTGAAAAACTGTTTTTT,CASSGTGGGEKLFF
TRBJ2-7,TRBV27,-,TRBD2,TGTGCCAGCAGTCCCAGACTAGCGGGGAGGGTCGAGCAGTACTTC,CASSPRLAGRVEQYF
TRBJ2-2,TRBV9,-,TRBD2,TGTGCCAGCAGCGTAGTCCCTAGCGGGAGCGACACCGGGGAGCTGTTTTTT,CASSVVPSGSDTGELFF
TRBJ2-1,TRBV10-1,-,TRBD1,TGCGCCAGCAGCCCCCTAGGACAGGGGAATGAGCAGTTCTTC,CASSPLGQGNEQFF
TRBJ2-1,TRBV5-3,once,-,TGTGCCAGAAGCGCCATTCGTTTTCCAGAATACAATGAGCAGTTCTTC,CARSAIRFPEYNEQFF
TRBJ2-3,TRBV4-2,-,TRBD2,TGTGCCAGCAGCCAAGATGGGTTTGCGGGGGGCGGATACACAGATACGCAGTATTTT,CASSQDGFAGGGYTDTQYF
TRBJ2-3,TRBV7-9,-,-,TGTGCCAGCAGCTTAGTGGCGGAAAACACAGATACGCAGTATTTT,CASSLVAENTDTQYF
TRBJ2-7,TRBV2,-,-,TGTGCCAGCAGTTATTACGAGCAGTACTTC,CASSYYEQYF
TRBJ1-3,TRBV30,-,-,TGTGCCAGACAGGACGGGCTCTCTGGAAACACCATATATTTT,CARQDGLSGNTIYF
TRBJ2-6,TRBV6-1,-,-,TGTGCCAGCAAATTGAGGGACTCCGGGGCCAACGTCCCGACTTTC,CASKLRDSGANVPTF
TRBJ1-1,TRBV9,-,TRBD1,TGTGCCAGCAGCGTAGGTTTGACAGGGAGAGATGAAGCTTTCTTT,CASSVGLTGRDEAFF